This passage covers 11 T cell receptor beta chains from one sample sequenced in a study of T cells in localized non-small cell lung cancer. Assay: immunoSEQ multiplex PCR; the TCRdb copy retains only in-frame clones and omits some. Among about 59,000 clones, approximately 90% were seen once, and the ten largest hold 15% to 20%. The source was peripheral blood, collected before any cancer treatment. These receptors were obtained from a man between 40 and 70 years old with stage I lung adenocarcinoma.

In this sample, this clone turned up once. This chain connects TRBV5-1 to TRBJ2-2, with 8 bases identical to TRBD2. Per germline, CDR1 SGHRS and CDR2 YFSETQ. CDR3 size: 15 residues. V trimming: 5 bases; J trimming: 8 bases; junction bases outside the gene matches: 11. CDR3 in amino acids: CASSSSGRASGELFF. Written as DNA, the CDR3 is TGCGCCAGCAGTAGCAGCGGGAGAGCATCTGGGGAGCTGTTTTTT.

In DNA form, the CDR3 reads TGTGCCAGCAGCCCCGGGGTGGGGTTCACCGGGGAGCTGTTTTTT. Its translation: CASSPGVGFTGELFF. The V call is TRBV11-2, the J call TRBJ2-2; D perhaps matches TRBD2 (5 bases). V was cut by 5 bases and J by 4 bases, with 14 bases left in between. Germline lookup yields CDR1 SGHAT and CDR2 FQNNGV. The CDR3 spans 15 residues.

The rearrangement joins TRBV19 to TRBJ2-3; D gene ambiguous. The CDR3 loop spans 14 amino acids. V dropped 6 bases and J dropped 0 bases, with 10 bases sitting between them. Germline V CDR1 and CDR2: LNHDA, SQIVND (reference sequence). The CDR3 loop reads CASRKGESTDTQYF. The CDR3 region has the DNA TGTGCCAGTAGAAAGGGCGAGAGCACAGATACGCAGTATTTT.

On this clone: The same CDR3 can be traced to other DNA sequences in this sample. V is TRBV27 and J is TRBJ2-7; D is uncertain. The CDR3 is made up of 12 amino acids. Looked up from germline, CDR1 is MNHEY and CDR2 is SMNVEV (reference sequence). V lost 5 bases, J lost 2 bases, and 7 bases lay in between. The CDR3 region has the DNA TGTGCCAGCAGTAACGGGCCCTACGAGCAGTACTTC. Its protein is CASSNGPYEQYF.

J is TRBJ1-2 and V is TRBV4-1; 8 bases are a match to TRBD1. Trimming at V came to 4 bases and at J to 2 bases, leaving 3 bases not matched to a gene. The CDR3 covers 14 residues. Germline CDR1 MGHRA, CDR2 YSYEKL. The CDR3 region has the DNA TGCGCCAGCAGCCCGACAGGGGCCAACTATGGCTACACCTTC. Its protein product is CASSPTGANYGYTF.

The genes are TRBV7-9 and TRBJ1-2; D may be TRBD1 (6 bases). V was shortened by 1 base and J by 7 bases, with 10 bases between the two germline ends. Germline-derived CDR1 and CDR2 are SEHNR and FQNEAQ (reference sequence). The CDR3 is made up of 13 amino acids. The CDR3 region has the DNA TGTGCCAGCAGCTTAGGAGGGGGACCTGGCTACACCTTC. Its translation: CASSLGGGPGYTF.

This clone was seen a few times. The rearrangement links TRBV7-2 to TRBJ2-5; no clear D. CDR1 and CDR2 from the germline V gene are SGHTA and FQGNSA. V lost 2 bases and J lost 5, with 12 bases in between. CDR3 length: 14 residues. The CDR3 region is CASSLTQLWETQYF. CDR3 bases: TGTGCCAGCAGCTTAACTCAGTTATGGGAGACCCAGTACTTC.

CDR3: CASSLVGSTYEQYF. The CDR3 nucleotides read TGTGCCAGCAGCTTGGTAGGCAGTACCTACGAGCAGTACTTC. This sequence joins TRBV5-5 and TRBJ2-7; D is ambiguous. V was clipped by 0 bases and J by 2 bases, with 9 bases between them. CDR3 length equals 14 residues. Germline CDR1 and CDR2: SGHKS and YYEKEE (reference sequence).

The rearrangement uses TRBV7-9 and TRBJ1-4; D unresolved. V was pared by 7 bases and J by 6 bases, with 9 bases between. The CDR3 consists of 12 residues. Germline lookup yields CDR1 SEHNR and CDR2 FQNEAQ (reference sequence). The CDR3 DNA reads TGTGCCAGCAACACTTTTCATGAAAAACTGTTTTTT. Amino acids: CASNTFHEKLFF.

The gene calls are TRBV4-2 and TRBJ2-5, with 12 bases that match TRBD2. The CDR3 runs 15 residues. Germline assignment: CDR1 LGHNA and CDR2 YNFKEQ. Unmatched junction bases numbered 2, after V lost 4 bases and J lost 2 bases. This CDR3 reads CASSPGTSGQETQYF. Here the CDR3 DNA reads TGTGCCAGCAGCCCCGGGACTAGCGGGCAAGAGACCCAGTACTTC.

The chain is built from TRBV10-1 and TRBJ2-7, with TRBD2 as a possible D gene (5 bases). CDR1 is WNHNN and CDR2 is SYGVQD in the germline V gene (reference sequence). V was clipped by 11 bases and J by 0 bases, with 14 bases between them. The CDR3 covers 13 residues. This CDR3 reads CAPTGRGSYEQYF. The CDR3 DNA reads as TGCGCCCCCACCGGCCGGGGCTCCTACGAGCAGTACTTC.